The text below deals with one T cell receptor beta chain. No antigen is known for it. This CDR3 comprises 15 residues. With V trimmed by 0 bases and J by 3 bases, 2 bases remained unmatched. The germline V gene encodes CDR1 SGDLS and CDR2 YYNGEE. The PCR had 60 Vbeta and 13 Jbeta primers. Produced via immunoSEQ multiplex PCR; TCRdb's table is partial and in-frame only. This sample yields approximately 170,000 clones, of which roughly 80% are seen a single time; less than 2.5% belongs to the top ten. The data are from a study of cytomegalovirus exposure and HLA in healthy donors. Overall study results and limits: Later analysis revealed greater clonal expansion in HLA-associated TCR beta chains than in equally common others. An assumption of roughly uniform sequencing depth across donors underlay the presence/absence analyses. Within an earlier analysis, most TCR beta V segments proved productive either about 90% or about 30% of the time. The study listed 150 to 200 cytomegalovirus-associated TCR beta chains.

This clonotype was obtained from a male donor in good health and CMV-seronegative. The genes are TRBV9 and TRBJ2-2, with 7 bases matching TRBD1. Material: PBMCs. The CDR3 DNA sequence: TGTGCCAGCAGCGTAGGGGACAGAGACACCGGGGAGCTGTTTTTT. Encoded protein: CASSVGDRDTGELFF.